This record looks at one T cell receptor (beta chain) sequence and its context. Its cognate antigen has yet to be identified. No quality values exist for individual bases; no much larger clone is one base distant. Systemically healthy Caucasian individuals from Russia, approximately 39 in total and aged about 6 to 90 years, were included as donors. Each donor gave approximately 9.4 milliliters of peripheral blood, drawn into EDTA-treated Vacutainer tubes. Ficoll-Paque density-gradient centrifugation was used to isolate PBMCs, with at least 6 million obtained per sample. Total RNA was extracted from PBMCs with Trizol reagent, with at least 6 micrograms obtained per sample. The percentages of naive CD45RAhigh/CD27high T cells were determined by flow cytometry on a PBMC aliquot from every donor. The library was obtained by 5' RACE. Reads for this sample came from an Illumina HiSeq 2500. A second PCR of about 6 to 12 cycles was performed with a sample-barcoded 5' primer and a J-beta primer mix. A unique molecular identifier was introduced onto each TCR beta cDNA molecule by a template-switch 5' adaptor carrying 12 random nucleotides. At least 3 million CDR3-containing paired-end reads were obtained from each sample. First-strand cDNA was synthesized from all RNA with the Mint cDNA synthesis kit, primed by a TRBC-specific oligonucleotide. Following uracil-DNA glycosylase treatment, a first 18-cycle PCR with universal primers M1SS and BC2_uni_R was performed on all cDNA. As for the authors' bioinformatics: Each sample was normalized by randomly selecting 1 million high-quality reads, each carrying a distinct molecular identifier. Reads sharing molecular identifiers were discarded rather than binned into consensus sequences. MiTCR, run with a Q25 quality threshold and the strictest error-elimination algorithm, handled CDR3 identification, clonotype clustering and error correction. A nonparametric unseen species model using Euler transformation provided a lower-bound estimate of total TCR beta diversity. The public reads were run again by TCRdb, first through fastp at Q25 and then through MiXCR, and only productive beta chains were kept. Identical CDR3 protein sequences are pooled into one entry, listed with their most common genes and DNA. V and J calls and clone size were set by TCRdb, not the authors. Present in this sample are around 990,000 distinct CDR3 sequences, 20% to 25% of which were seen just once. Of the sample, around 0.75% falls within the top ten clones.

The record originates from a study of blood T cells in healthy people across ages (dated by TCRdb to about 2015). Background for the entire study: In model experiments, template switching captured roughly one uniquely barcoded TCR beta cDNA molecule for every two T cells. To track age-related changes in TCR beta repertoire diversity, the study relied on deep sequencing normalized with unique cDNA molecular identifiers. The donors were divided into four age groups: young (average around 16 years), middle-aged (under 40), aged (roughly 66) and long-lived (about 80). The study analyzed two additional independent replicas of 1 million unique cDNA reads from the same blood draw for two donors, one aged 18 to 30 and one aged 80 or older.

CDR1 and CDR2 (SEHNR, FQNEAQ) derive from the germline V gene (reference sequence). The CDR3 holds 14 amino acids from the cysteine to the phenylalanine. Only CDR3 DNA remains: 42 bases, in frame from the first base. V and J lose 0 bases and 4 bases, and a span of 9 bases separates them. The investigation overall reported the following: Because the CMV infection status of the donors was unknown, age-related changes in expanded clonotypes may potentially have been confounded. Observed TCR beta diversity correlated strongly with the percentage of naive T cells measured by flow cytometry. Observed TCR beta diversity per million T cells fell roughly linearly with age, and a significant reduction was already apparent by age about 43. The long-lived group showed more naive CD4+ T cells, fewer expanded clones and increased TCR diversity than the aged group, suggesting age selection. Estimates of total diversity based on one million sequenced T cells were considered lower bounds and underestimates. Because profiling used bulk unsorted PBMCs, naive and antigen-experienced compartments could not be compared conclusively.

The data also belong to a second study, concerning T cells of mothers and their children. As the second study states: Nine systemically healthy Caucasian individuals served as donors, namely three mothers together with their six children. cDNA synthesis consumed the entire amount of extracted RNA, loaded at approximately 1.6 ug RNA in each 15 ul reaction. In the second PCR, sample barcodes and 2-4 random nucleotides were introduced via the M1S primer. Over 8 million TCR beta CDR3 reads came from each mother, compared with millions of reads from each child. In both related and unrelated pairs, thymic selection shapes the output of TCR recombination in a similar way, with inherited differences having only a minor effect. Normalized repertoire overlap in related mother-child pairs was always slightly higher than in unrelated mother-child pairs, but the difference was never significant. Persistent microchimeric T cell clones were not detected, at a sensitivity of about 99 clones per million clonotypes. Deep NGS was used in the study to compare the TCR beta repertoires of mothers and children and to look for features that separate related mother-child pairs from unrelated individuals. Mothers averaged about 40 +/- 4 years of age and children averaged about 12 +/- 4 years. After adapter ligation was performed with NEBNext reagents, the libraries were sequenced on an Illumina HiSeq 2000 with 100+100 nt paired-end reads. Mother and child libraries were prepared a month apart and sequenced in separate runs to prevent cross-contamination. Between roughly 500,000 and 2,100,000 distinct TCR beta clonotypes were identified per donor. Naive TCR beta clonotypes were estimated from low-frequency clonotypes matched to each donor's FACS-determined naive share, without sorting.

The chain uses TRBV7-9 and TRBJ1-2, and TRBD1 may be the D gene, going by 5 matching bases. Sequencing was performed on blood. The receptor was derived from a girl aged 2-9 years in good health. The DNA sequence reads TGTGCCAGCAGCTTAGCGCAGGGAGGCTATGGCTACACCTTC. Its product reads: CASSLAQGGYGYTF. This CDR3, with the reference TRBV7-9 and TRBJ1-2 proteins standing in past its ends, gives the full variable domain DTGVSQNPRHKITKRGQNVTFRCDPISEHNRLYWYRQTLGQGPEFLTYFQNEAQLEKSRLLSDRFSAERPKGSFSTLEIQRTEQGDSAMYLCASSLAQGGYGYTFGSGTRLTVV.